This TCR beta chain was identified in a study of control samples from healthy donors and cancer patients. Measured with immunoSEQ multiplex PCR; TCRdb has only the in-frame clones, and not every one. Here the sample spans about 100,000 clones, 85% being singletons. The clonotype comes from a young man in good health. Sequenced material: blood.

CDR3 residues: CASSVSGINTGELFF. The CDR3, as DNA: TGTGCCAGCAGCGTATCGGGGATTAACACCGGGGAGCTGTTTTTT. The chain carries TRBV9 and TRBJ2-2; D possibly corresponds to TRBD2 (5 bases). The V and J ends lost 1 base and 2 bases respectively, with 9 bases between them. The V gene's germline CDR1 is SGDLS and CDR2 YYNGEE. This CDR3 is built from 15 residues.